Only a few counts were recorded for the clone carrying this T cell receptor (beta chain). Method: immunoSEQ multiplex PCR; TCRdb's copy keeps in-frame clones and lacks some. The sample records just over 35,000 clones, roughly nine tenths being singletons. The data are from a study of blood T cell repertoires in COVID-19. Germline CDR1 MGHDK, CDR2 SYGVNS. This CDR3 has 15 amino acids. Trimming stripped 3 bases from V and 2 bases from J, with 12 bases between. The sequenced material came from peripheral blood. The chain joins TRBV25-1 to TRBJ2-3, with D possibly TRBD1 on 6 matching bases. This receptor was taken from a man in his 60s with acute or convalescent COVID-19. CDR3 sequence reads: CASSDPGHFTDTQYF. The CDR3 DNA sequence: TGTGCCAGCAGTGACCCGGGACACTTCACAGATACGCAGTATTTT.